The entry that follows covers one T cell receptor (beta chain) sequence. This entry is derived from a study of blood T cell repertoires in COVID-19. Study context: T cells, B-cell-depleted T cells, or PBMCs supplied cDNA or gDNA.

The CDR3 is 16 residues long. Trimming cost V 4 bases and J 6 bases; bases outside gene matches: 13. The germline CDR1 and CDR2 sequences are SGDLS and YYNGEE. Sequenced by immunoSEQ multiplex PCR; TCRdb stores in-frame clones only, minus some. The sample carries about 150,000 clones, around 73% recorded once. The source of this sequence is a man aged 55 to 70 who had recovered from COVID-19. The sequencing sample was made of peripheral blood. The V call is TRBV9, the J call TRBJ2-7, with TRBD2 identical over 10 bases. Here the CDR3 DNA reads TGTGCCAGCAGCCCAAGCCCCGGGACTAGCGCTGCCGAGCAGTACTTC. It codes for CASSPSPGTSAAEQYF.